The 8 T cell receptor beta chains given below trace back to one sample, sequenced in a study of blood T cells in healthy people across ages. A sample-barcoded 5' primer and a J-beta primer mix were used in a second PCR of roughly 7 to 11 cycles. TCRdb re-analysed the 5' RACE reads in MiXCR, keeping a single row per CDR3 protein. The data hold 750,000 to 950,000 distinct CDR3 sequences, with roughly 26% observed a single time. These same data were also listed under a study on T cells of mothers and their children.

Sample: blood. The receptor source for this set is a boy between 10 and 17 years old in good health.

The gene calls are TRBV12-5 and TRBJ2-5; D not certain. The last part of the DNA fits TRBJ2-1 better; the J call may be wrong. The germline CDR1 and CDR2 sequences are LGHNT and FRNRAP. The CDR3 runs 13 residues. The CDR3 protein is CASGLFGRDEQFF. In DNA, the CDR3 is TGTGCTAGTGGTTTGTTTGGCCGCGATGAGCAGTTCTTC.

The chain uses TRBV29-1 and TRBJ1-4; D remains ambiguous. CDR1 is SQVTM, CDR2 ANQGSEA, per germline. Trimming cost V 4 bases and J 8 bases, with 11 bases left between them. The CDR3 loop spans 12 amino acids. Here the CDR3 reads CSVVGYGEKLFF. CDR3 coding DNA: TGCAGCGTTGTAGGGTACGGGGAAAAACTGTTTTTT.

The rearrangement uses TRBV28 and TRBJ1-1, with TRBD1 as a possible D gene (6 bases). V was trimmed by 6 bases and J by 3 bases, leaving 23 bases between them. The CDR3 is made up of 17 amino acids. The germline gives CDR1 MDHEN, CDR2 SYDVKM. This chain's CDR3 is CASSPRPFRGTDTEAFF. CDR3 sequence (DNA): TGTGCCAGCAGCCCGCGCCCCTTTAGGGGGACGGACACTGAAGCTTTCTTT.

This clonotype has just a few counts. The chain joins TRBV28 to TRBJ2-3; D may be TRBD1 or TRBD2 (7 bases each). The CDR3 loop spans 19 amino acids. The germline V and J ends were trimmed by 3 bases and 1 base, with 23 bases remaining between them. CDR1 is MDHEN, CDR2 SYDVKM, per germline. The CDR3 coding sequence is TGTGCCAGCAGTTTTATCGTCCCTAAGGGAGGGGGCGGCACAGATACGCAGTATTTT. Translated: CASSFIVPKGGGGTDTQYF.

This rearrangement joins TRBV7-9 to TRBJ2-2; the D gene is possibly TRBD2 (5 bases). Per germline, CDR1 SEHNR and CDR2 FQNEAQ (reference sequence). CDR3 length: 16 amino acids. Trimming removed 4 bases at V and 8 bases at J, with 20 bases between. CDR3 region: CASSSPRARRVGELFF. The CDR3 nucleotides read TGTGCCAGCAGCTCACCTCGGGCCCGGCGGGTAGGGGAGCTGTTTTTT. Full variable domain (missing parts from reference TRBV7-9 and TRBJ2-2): DTGVSQNPRHKITKRGQNVTFRCDPISEHNRLYWYRQTLGQGPEFLTYFQNEAQLEKSRLLSDRFSAERPKGSFSTLEIQRTEQGDSAMYLCASSSPRARRVGELFFGEGSRLTVL.

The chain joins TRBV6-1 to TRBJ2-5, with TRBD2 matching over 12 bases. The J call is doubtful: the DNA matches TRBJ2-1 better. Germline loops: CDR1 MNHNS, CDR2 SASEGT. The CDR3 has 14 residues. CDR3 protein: CASVLAGGLGEQFF. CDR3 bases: TGTGCCAGCGTTCTAGCGGGGGGGCTCGGTGAGCAGTTCTTC.

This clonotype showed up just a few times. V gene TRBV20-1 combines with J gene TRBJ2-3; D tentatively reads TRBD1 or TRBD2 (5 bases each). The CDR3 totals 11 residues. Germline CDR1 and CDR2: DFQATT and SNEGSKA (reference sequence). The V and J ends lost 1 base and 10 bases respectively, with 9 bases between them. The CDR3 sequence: CSARVGEAQYF. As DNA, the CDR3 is TGCAGTGCTAGAGTGGGGGAAGCGCAGTATTTT.

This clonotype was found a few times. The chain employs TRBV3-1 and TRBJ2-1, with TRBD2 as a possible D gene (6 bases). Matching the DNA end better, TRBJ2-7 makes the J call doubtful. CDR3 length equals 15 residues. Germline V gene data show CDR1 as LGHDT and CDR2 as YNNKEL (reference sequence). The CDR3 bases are TGTGCCAGCAGCCATCGAGTCGGGGGACCCTACGAGCAGTACTTC. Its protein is CASSHRVGGPYEQYF.